This TCR beta chain originates from a study of shared clonotypes between healthy human individuals. Findings and limits, study-wide: Specimens sampled were limited to blood, with tissue repertoires likely differing.

Execution of the assay was at deep level. Generated by immunoSEQ multiplex PCR, the TCRdb table keeps only in-frame clones and is missing some. The table has about 1.1 million clones, approximately 80% seen once. Donors were Caucasian adults residing in Nashville, Tennessee, USA. CDR1 GTSNPN and CDR2 SVGIG come from the germline V gene (reference sequence). This CDR3 contains 17 residues. The V end lost 7 bases, the J end lost 0 bases, and 24 bases lay between the germline ends. As regards this clone: Its matching antigen is unknown.

V usage is TRBV30 and J usage is TRBJ1-1; tentative D call: TRBD1 (5 bases). This receptor was identified in a man between 18 and 35 years old in good health. Some clones in this sample may be carry-over from other donors' samples. The sequencing input was memory CD4+ T cells from PBMCs. Subset defined: CD45RA-negative fraction. The CDR3 DNA sequence: TGTGCCTCCCCTGGGAGGGGCGCGAGCGGCCTGAACACTGAAGCTTTCTTT. Protein product: CASPGRGASGLNTEAFF.